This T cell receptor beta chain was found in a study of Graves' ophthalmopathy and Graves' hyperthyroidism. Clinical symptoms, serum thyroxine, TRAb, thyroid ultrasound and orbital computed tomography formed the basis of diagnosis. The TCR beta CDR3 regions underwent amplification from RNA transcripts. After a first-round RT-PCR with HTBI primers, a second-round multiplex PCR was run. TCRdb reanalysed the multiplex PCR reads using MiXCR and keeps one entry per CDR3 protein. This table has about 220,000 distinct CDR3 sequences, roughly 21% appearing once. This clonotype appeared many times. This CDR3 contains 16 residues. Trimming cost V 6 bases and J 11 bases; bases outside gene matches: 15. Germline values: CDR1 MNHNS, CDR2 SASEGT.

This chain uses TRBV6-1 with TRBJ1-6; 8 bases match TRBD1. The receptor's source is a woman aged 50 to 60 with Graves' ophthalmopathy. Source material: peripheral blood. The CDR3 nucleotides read TGTGCCAGCAGGACCCCAGGGGGCCAAGCTCATCCACCCCTCCACTTT. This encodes CASRTPGGQAHPPLHF.